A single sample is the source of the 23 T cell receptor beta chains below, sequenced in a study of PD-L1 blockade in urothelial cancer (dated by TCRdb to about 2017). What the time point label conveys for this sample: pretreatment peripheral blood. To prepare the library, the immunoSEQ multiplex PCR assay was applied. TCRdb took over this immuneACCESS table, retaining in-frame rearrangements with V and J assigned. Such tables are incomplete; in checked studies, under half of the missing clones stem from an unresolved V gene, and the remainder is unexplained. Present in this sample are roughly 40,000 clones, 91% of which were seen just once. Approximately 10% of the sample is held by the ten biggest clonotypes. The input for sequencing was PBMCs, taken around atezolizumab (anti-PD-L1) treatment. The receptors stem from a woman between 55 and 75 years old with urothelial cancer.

The CDR3 DNA reads TGTGCCAACCAGAAGGGGTATAGCAATCAGCCCCAGCATTTT. Protein: CANQKGYSNQPQHF. This chain uses TRBV28 with TRBJ1-5, with a tentative D call TRBD1 (5 bases). With 10 bases removed from V and 0 bases from J, the gap between germline ends came to 13 bases. The CDR3 is 14 residues long. Per the germline V gene, CDR1 is MDHEN and CDR2 is SYDVKM.

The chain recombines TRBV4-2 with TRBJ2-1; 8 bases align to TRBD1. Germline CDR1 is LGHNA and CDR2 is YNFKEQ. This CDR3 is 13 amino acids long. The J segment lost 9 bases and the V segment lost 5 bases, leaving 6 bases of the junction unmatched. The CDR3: CASSEDRVGEQFF. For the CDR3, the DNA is TGTGCCAGCAGCGAGGACAGGGTCGGTGAGCAGTTCTTC.

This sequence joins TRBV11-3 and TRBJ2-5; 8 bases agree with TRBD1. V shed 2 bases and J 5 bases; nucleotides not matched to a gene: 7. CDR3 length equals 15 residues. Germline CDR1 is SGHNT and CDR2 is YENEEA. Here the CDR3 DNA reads TGTGCCAGCAGCTTAAGGTCAGGGGGCATGGAGACCCAGTACTTC. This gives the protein CASSLRSGGMETQYF.

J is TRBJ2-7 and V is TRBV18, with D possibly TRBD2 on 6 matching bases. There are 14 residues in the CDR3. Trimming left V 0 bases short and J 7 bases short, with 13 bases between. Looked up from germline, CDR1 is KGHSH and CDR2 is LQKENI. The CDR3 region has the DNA TGTGCCAGCTCACCACCCCCCCGACGGGAGGAGCAGTACTTC. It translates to CASSPPPRREEQYF.

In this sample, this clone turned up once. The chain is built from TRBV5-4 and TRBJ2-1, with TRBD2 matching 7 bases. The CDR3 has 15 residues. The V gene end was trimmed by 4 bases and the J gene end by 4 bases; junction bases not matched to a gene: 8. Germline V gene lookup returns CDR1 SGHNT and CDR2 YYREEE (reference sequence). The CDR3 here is CASSTSGVRYNEQFF. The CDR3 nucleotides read TGTGCCAGCAGCACCAGCGGGGTCCGATACAATGAGCAGTTCTTC.

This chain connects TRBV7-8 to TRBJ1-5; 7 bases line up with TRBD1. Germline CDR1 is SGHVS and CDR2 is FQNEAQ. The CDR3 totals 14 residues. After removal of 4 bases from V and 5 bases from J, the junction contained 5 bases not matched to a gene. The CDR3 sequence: CASSSRTGDQPQHF. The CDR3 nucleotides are TGTGCCAGCAGCTCCCGGACAGGAGATCAGCCCCAGCATTTT.

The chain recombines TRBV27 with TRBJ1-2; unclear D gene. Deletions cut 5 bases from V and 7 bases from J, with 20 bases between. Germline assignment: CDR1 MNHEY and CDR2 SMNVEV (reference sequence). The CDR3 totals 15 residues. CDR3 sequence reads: CASSPGPGRGFGYTF. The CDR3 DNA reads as TGTGCCAGCAGTCCCGGACCGGGGAGAGGTTTTGGCTACACCTTC.

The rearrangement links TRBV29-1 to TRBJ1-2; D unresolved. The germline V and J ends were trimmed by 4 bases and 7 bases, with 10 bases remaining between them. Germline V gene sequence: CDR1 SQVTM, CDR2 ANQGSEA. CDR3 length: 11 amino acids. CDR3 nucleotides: TGCAGCGTTGTACGCGGGATTGGCTACACCTTC. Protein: CSVVRGIGYTF.

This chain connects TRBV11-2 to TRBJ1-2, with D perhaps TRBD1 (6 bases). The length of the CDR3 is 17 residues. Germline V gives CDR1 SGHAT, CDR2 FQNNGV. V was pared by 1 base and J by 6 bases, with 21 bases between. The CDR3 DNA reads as TGTGCCAGCAGCTTAGGGGCCAGACAGGCCAACCTCAATGGCTACACCTTC. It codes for CASSLGARQANLNGYTF.

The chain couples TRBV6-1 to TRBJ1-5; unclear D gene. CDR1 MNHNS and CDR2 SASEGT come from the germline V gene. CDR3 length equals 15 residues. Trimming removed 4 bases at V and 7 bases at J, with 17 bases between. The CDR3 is CASSVPFGSRQPQHF. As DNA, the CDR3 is TGTGCCAGCAGTGTACCCTTTGGGAGTCGCCAGCCCCAGCATTTT.

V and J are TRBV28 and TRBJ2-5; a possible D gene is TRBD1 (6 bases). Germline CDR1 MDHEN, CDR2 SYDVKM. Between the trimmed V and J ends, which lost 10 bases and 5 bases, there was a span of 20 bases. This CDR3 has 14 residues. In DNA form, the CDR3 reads TGTGCCATCTCTGGGCCAGGGGCGATTGAGACCCAGTACTTC. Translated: CAISGPGAIETQYF.

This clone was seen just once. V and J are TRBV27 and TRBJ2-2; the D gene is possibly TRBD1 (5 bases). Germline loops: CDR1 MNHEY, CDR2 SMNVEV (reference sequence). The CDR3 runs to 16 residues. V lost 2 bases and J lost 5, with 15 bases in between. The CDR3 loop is CASSLQGTRATGELFF. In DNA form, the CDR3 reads TGTGCCAGCAGTTTACAGGGAACGCGTGCTACCGGGGAGCTGTTTTTT.

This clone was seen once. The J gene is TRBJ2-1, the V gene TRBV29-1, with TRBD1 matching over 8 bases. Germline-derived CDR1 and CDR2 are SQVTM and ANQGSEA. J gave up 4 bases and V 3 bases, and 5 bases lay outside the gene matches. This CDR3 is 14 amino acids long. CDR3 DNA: TGCAGCGTTGAGTACAGGGGGACTTACAATGAGCAGTTCTTC. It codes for CSVEYRGTYNEQFF.

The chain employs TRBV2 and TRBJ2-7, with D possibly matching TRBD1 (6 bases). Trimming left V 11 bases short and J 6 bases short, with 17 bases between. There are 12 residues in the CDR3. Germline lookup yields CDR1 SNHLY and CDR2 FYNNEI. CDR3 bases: TGTGCCTCAGGACAGACAGATTTCGAGCAGTACTTC. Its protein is CASGQTDFEQYF.

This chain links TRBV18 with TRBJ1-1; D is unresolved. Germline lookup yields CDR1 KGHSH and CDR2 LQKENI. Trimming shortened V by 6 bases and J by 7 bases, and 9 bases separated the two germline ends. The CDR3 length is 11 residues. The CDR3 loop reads CASSARGEAFF. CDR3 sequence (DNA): TGTGCCAGCTCTGCCCGGGGTGAAGCTTTCTTT.

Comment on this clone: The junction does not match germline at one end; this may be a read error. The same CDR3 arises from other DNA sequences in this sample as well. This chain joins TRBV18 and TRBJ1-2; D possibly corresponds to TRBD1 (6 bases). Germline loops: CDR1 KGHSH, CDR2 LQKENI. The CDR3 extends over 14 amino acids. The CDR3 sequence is CASSSDRSSYGYTF. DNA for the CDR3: TGTGCCAGCTCATCAGACAGGTCTTCCTATGGCTATACCTTC.

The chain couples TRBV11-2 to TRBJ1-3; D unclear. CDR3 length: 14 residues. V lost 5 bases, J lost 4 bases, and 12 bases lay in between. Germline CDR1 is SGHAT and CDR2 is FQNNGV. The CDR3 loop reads CASSTAARGNTIYF. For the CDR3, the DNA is TGTGCCAGCAGCACCGCGGCAAGGGGAAACACCATATATTTT. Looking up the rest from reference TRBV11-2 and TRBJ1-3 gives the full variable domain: EAGVAQSPRYKIIEKRQSVAFWCNPISGHATLYWYQQILGQGPKLLIQFQNNGVVDDSQLPKDRFSAERLKGVDSTLKIQPAKLEDSAVYLCASSTAARGNTIYFGEGSWLTVV.

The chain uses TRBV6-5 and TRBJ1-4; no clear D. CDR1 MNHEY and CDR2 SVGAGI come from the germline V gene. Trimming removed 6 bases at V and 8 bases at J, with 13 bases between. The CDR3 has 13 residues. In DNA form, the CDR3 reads TGTGCCAGCAGCGGCCCAAAAGCGGAAAAACTGTTTTTT. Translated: CASSGPKAEKLFF.

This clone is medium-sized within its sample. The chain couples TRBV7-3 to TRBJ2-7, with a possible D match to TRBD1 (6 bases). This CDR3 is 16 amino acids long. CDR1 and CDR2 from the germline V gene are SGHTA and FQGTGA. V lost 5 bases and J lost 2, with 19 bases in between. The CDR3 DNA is TGTGCCAGCAGCCCCAGGGGTGGCGGACCGCCCTACGAGCAGTACTTC. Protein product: CASSPRGGGPPYEQYF. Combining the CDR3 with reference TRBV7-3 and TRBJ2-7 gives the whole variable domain GAGVSQTPSNKVTEKGKYVELRCDPISGHTALYWYRQSLGQGPEFLIYFQGTGAADDSGLPNDRFFAVRPEGSVSTLKIQRTERGDSAVYLCASSPRGGGPPYEQYFGPGTRLTVT.

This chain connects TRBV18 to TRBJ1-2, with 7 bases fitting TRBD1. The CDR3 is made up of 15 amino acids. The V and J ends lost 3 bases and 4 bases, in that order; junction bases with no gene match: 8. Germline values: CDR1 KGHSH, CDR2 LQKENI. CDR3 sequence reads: CASSPGTDAGYGYTF. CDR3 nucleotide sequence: TGTGCCAGCTCACCCGGGACAGACGCGGGCTATGGCTACACCTTC.

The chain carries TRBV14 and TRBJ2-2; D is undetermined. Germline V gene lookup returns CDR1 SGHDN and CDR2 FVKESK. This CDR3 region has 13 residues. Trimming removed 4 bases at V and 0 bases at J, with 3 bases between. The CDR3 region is CASSRANTGELFF. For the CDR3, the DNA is TGTGCCAGCAGCCGCGCGAACACCGGGGAGCTGTTTTTT. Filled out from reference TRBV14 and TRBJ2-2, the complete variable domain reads EAGVTQFPSHSVIEKGQTVTLRCDPISGHDNLYWYRRVMGKEIKFLLHFVKESKQDESGMPNNRFLAERTGGTYSTLKVQPAELEDSGVYFCASSRANTGELFFGEGSRLTVL.

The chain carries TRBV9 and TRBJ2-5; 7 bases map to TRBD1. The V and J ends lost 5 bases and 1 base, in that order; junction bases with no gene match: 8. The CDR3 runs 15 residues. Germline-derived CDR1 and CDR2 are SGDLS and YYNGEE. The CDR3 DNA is TGTGCCAGCAGGATGACCGGGACAGCCCAAGAGACCCAGTACTTC. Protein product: CASRMTGTAQETQYF.

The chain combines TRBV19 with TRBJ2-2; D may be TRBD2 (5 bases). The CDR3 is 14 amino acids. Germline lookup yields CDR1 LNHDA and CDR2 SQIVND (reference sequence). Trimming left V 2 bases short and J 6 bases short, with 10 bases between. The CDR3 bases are TGTGCCAGTAGTATACTCAGCGGCGCCGGGGAGCTGTTTTTT. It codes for CASSILSGAGELFF.